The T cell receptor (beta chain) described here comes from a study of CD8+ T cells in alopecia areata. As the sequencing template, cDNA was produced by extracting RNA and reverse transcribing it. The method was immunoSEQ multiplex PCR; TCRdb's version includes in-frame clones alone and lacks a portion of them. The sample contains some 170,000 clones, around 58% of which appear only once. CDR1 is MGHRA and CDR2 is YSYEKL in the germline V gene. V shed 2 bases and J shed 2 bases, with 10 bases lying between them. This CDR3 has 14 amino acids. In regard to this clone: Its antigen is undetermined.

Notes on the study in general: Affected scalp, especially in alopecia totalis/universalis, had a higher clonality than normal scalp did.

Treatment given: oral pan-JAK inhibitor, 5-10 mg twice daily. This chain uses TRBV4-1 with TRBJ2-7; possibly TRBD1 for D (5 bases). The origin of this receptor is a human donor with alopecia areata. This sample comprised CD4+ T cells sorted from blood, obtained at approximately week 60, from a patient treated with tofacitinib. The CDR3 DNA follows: TGCGCCAGCAGCCAACGTCAGGGTACCTACGAGCAGTACTTC. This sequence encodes CASSQRQGTYEQYF.